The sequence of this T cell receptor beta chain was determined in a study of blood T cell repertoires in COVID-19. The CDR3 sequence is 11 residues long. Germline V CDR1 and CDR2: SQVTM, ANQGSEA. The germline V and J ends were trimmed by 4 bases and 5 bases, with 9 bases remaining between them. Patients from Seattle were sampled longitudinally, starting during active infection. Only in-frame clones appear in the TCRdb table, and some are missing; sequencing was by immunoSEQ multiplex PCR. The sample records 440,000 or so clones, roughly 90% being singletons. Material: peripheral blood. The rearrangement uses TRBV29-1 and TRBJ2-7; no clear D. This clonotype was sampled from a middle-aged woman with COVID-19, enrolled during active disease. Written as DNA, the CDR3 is TGCAGCGTTGCGTCCTTCGACGAGCAGTACTTC. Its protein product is CSVASFDEQYF.